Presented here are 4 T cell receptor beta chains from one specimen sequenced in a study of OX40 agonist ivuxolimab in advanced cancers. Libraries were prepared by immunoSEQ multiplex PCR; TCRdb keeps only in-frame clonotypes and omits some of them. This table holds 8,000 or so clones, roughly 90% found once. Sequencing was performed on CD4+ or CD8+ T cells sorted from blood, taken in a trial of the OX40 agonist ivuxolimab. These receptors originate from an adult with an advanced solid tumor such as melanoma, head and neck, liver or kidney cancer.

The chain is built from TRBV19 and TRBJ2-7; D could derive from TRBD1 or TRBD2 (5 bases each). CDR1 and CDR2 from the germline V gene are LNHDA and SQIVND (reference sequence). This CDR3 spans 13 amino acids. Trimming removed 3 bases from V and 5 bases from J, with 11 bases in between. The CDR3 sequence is CASSIARGDEQYF. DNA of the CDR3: TGTGCCAGTAGTATTGCTCGAGGGGACGAGCAGTACTTC.

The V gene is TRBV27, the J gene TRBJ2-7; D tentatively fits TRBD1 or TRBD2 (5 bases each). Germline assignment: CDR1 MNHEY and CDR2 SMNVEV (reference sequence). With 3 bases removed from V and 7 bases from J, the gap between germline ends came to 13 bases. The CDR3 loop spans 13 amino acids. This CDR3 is CASSLETAAEQYF. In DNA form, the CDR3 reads TGTGCCAGCAGTTTGGAGACAGCGGCAGAGCAGTACTTC.

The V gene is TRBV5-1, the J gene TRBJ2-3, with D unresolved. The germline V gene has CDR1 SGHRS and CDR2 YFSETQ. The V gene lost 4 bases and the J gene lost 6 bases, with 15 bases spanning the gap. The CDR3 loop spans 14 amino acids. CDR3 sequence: CASSREQGSDTQYF. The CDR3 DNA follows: TGCGCCAGCAGCCGTGAACAAGGGTCGGATACGCAGTATTTT.

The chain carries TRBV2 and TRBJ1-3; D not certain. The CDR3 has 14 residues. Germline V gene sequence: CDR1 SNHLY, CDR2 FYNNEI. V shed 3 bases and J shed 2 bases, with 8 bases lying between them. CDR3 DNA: TGTGCCAGCAGTGAGCGCAGGACTGGAAACACCATATATTTT. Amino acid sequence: CASSERRTGNTIYF.